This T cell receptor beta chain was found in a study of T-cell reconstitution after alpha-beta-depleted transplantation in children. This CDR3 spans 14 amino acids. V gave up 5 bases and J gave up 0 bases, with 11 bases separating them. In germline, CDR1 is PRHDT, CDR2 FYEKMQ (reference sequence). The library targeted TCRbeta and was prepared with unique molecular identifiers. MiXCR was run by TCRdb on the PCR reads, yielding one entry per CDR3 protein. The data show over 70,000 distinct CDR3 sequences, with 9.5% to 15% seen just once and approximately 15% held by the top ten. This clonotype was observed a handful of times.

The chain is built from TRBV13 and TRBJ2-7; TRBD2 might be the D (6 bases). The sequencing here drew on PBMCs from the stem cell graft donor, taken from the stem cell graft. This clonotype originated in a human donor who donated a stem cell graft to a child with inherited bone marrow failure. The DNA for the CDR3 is TGTGCCAGCAGCAACGGGGACTCCTCCTACGAGCAGTACTTC. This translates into CASSNGDSSYEQYF. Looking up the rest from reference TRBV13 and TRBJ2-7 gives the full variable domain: AAGVIQSPRHLIKEKRETATLKCYPIPRHDTVYWYQQGPGQDPQFLISFYEKMQSDKGSIPDRFSAQQFSDYHSELNMSSLELGDSALYFCASSNGDSSYEQYFGPGTRLTVT.